This T cell receptor beta chain emerged from a study of follicular helper T cells after annual influenza vaccination. Points from the study as a whole: Yearly vaccinations repeatedly recalled conserved clonotypes in ICOS+CD38+ cTfh.

The germline gives CDR1 LNHDA, CDR2 SQIVND (reference sequence). V was cut by 3 bases and J by 6 bases, with 14 bases left in between. The CDR3 consists of 14 residues. The time point: 2015-2016 season, 7 days after influenza vaccination. As regards this clone: Its specificity is not known.

Sequencing was performed with immunoSEQ multiplex PCR; in TCRdb, only in-frame clones are kept and a portion is missing. The data contain over a thousand clones, about 80% of them singletons. This sample comprised CXCR5+ CD38+ circulating T follicular helper cells from blood, obtained 7 days after influenza vaccination. Subset in this sample: circulating Tfh, non-naive CD4+CXCR5+PD-1+ (ICOS+CD38+ or ICOS-CD38-). This TCR was sampled from an adult who received the influenza vaccine. The V and J genes are TRBV19 and TRBJ1-1; possible D gene TRBD1, 6 bases. CDR3 protein: CASSMYNRESEAFF. CDR3 in DNA: TGTGCCAGTAGTATGTATAACAGGGAATCTGAAGCTTTCTTT.